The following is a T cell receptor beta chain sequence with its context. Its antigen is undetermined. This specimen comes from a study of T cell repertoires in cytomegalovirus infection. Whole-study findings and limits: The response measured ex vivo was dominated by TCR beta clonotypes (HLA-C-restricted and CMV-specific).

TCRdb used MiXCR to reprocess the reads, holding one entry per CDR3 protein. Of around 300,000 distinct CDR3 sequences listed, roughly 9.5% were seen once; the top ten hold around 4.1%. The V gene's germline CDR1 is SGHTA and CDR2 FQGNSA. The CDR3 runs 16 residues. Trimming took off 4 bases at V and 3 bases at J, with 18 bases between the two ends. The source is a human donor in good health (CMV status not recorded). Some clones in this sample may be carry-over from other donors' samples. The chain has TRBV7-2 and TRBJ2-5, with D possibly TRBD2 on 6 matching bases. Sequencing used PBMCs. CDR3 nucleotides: TGTGCCAGCAGCTCCGGAAGCCGGGGGTGGAAAGAGACCCAGTACTTC. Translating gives CASSSGSRGWKETQYF.